This entry lists 7 T cell receptor beta chains sequenced from one sample in a study of cytomegalovirus exposure and HLA in healthy donors. The PCR had 60 Vbeta and 13 Jbeta primers. Clones were sequenced by immunoSEQ multiplex PCR, and TCRdb holds only the in-frame ones, with some missing. Of around 150,000 clones listed, roughly 87% were seen once; the top ten hold 0.85%. The source material was PBMCs. The receptors originated from a woman aged 30 to 39 in good health and CMV-seronegative.

The J gene is TRBJ2-5, the V gene TRBV5-6; weak D call: TRBD2 (5 bases). With the DNA end fitting TRBJ2-7 better, the J assignment may be wrong. Germline lookup yields CDR1 SGHDT and CDR2 YYEEEE. The CDR3 sequence is 13 residues long. The CDR3 DNA reads as TGTGCCAGCAGCGACTATCGGCCTTACGAGCAGTACTTC. Its protein product is CASSDYRPYEQYF.

The chain links TRBV9 to TRBJ2-5; no definite D call. V was shortened by 0 bases and J by 0 bases, with 12 bases between the two germline ends. This CDR3 region has 16 residues. Germline CDR1 reads SGDLS; CDR2 reads YYNGEE. The CDR3 region has the DNA TGTGCCAGCAGCGTAGCTCGGCTGGCGGACCAAGAGACCCAGTACTTC. It yields the protein CASSVARLADQETQYF.

The gene calls are TRBV30 and TRBJ2-5; TRBD2 matches at 9 bases. The DNA end is a closer match to TRBJ2-7, so the J assignment may be wrong. Looked up from germline, CDR1 is GTSNPN and CDR2 is SVGIG (reference sequence). The CDR3 contains 13 residues. DNA of the CDR3: TGTGCCTGGAAGACTAGCGGAGCCTACGAGCAGTACTTC. Protein product: CAWKTSGAYEQYF.

The V call is TRBV2, the J call TRBJ2-7; D remains unclear. CDR1 is SNHLY, CDR2 FYNNEI, per germline. The CDR3 spans 15 residues. V lost 3 bases to trimming and J lost 0 bases, with 12 bases between them. CDR3 loop: CASSDGPPSSYEQYF. The CDR3 DNA reads TGTGCCAGCAGTGATGGGCCCCCCAGCTCCTACGAGCAGTACTTC.

CDR3 sequence: CASGLAGGGGEQFF. CDR3 DNA: TGTGCCAGCGGGCTAGCGGGAGGTGGCGGTGAGCAGTTCTTC. V usage is TRBV2 and J usage is TRBJ2-1; TRBD2 agrees at 11 bases. The CDR3 sequence is 14 residues long. Trimming removed 8 bases from V and 9 bases from J; junction bases left unmatched: 9. The V gene's germline CDR1 is SNHLY and CDR2 FYNNEI.

The rearrangement uses TRBV6-6 and TRBJ2-3; D gene uncertain. Germline loops: CDR1 MNHNY, CDR2 SVGAGI (reference sequence). The CDR3 loop spans 12 amino acids. Trimming removed 5 bases from V and 6 bases from J, with 9 bases in between. The CDR3 DNA is TGTGCCAGCAGTATGTCGAGGGATACGCAGTATTTT. It is translated as CASSMSRDTQYF.

V usage is TRBV7-9 and J usage is TRBJ1-4; maybe TRBD1 (5 bases). V shed 5 bases and J shed 7 bases, with 20 bases lying between them. This CDR3 spans 16 amino acids. In germline, CDR1 is SEHNR, CDR2 FQNEAQ (reference sequence). The CDR3 DNA is TGTGCCAGCAGCGGAGGTAGTGGGGCGCGGGGTGAAAAACTGTTTTTT. Translated: CASSGGSGARGEKLFF.